One and the same sample provided the 24 T cell receptor beta chains below, sequenced in a study of blood T cells in healthy people across ages. Next came a second PCR, run for roughly 6 to 11 cycles, which used a sample-barcoded 5' primer along with a J-beta primer mix. TCRdb ran MiXCR on the 5' RACE reads and lists one entry per CDR3 protein. The sample carries 1.5 million to 2 million distinct CDR3 sequences, roughly 50% recorded once. Sequences were obtained from blood. These receptors were obtained from a middle-aged woman in good health.

This clonotype was recorded a few times. The genes are TRBV12-3 or TRBV12-4 and TRBJ2-5; the match to TRBD1 covers 7 bases. The CDR3 extends over 17 amino acids. The V and J ends lost 1 base and 5 bases, in that order; junction bases with no gene match: 13. The CDR3, as DNA: TGTGCCAGCAGTTTAGGATTGGGACAGACATCCGGGGAGACCCAGTACTTC. This encodes CASSLGLGQTSGETQYF.

This sequence joins TRBV18 and TRBJ2-5; D could derive from TRBD1 or TRBD2 (5 bases each). Germline CDR1 and CDR2: KGHSH and LQKENI. Between the trimmed V and J ends, which lost 2 bases and 1 base, there was a span of 11 bases. The CDR3 has 15 residues. The CDR3 loop is CASSPNRDGQETQYF. The DNA of the CDR3 is TGTGCCAGCTCACCAAACCGGGACGGCCAAGAGACCCAGTACTTC.

The chain employs TRBV15 and TRBJ2-3; D unclear. V lost 0 bases and J 3 bases, leaving 13 bases between the germline ends. This CDR3 comprises 16 residues. The germline V gene encodes CDR1 LNHNV and CDR2 YYDKDF (reference sequence). The CDR3 bases are TGTGCCACCAGCAGAGATGTACCTTCAGCAACAGATACGCAGTATTTT. Encoded protein: CATSRDVPSATDTQYF.

On this clonotype itself: One end of the junction fails to match germline, which may point to a read error. This rearrangement joins TRBV20-1 to TRBJ2-5; D may match TRBD1 or TRBD2 (5 bases each). Per germline, CDR1 DFQATT and CDR2 SNEGSKA (reference sequence). The CDR3 has 13 residues. The DNA for the CDR3 is TGCGGTGCTCAAATGGGACCTCAAGAGACCCAGTACTTC. It yields the protein CGAQMGPQETQYF.

The gene calls are TRBV7-2 and TRBJ2-3; the match to TRBD1 covers 7 bases. Trimming removed 2 bases from V and 3 bases from J; junction bases left unmatched: 14. Germline lookup yields CDR1 SGHTA and CDR2 FQGNSA. This CDR3 is 18 amino acids long. CDR3: CASSLTGSEGAGTDTQYF. The CDR3 DNA reads TGTGCCAGCAGCTTAACGGGTAGCGAGGGGGCCGGGACAGATACGCAGTATTTT. The full variable domain, its missing parts supplied by reference TRBV7-2 and TRBJ2-3, is GAGVSQSPSNKVTEKGKDVELRCDPISGHTALYWYRQSLGQGLEFLIYFQGNSAPDKSGLPSDRFSAERTGGSVSTLTIQRTQQEDSAVYLCASSLTGSEGAGTDTQYFGPGTRLTVL.

The chain is built from TRBV6-6 and TRBJ2-4; maybe TRBD2 (5 bases). Germline lookup yields CDR1 MNHNY and CDR2 SVGAGI (reference sequence). CDR3 size: 14 residues. V was pared by 6 bases and J by 0 bases, with 9 bases between. The CDR3 bases are TGTGCCAGCAGGGAGGAGGAAGCCAAAAACATTCAGTACTTC. This translates into CASREEEAKNIQYF.

This chain joins TRBV7-2 and TRBJ1-3; D call uncertain. The germline gives CDR1 SGHTA, CDR2 FQGNSA. V lost 5 bases and J 0 bases, leaving 11 bases between the germline ends. The CDR3 has 15 amino acids. The CDR3 loop is CASSPGRNSGNTIYF. The CDR3 DNA reads as TGTGCCAGCAGCCCAGGACGGAACTCTGGAAACACCATATATTTT.

The genes are TRBV15 and TRBJ2-1; 13 nucleotides align to TRBD2. Germline trimming cut 9 bases from V and 5 bases from J; bases unmatched to any gene: 13. CDR1 and CDR2 (germline): LNHNV, YYDKDF (reference sequence). CDR3 length equals 17 residues. CDR3 in amino acids: CATSGVRLAGGHNEQFF. The CDR3 coding sequence is TGTGCCACTAGCGGGGTCAGACTAGCGGGGGGCCACAATGAGCAGTTCTTC.

The chain carries TRBV20-1 and TRBJ1-6; D is undetermined. Germline loops: CDR1 DFQATT, CDR2 SNEGSKA (reference sequence). Trimming cost V 1 base and J 6 bases, with 10 bases left between them. The CDR3 totals 14 residues. The CDR3 loop is CSARAVVGNSPLHF. The CDR3 nucleotides read TGCAGTGCTAGAGCGGTTGTCGGTAATTCACCCCTCCACTTT.

The V call is TRBV9, the J call TRBJ2-2; D is undetermined. This CDR3 contains 12 residues. Trimming left V 3 bases short and J 6 bases short, with 6 bases between. Per the germline V gene, CDR1 is SGDLS and CDR2 is YYNGEE. CDR3 in DNA: TGTGCCAGCAGCGATTGGCCCGGGGAGCTGTTTTTT. Protein product: CASSDWPGELFF.

The chain carries TRBV6-5 and TRBJ2-1; D may be TRBD1 (6 bases). CDR3 length: 16 amino acids. Germline V gene lookup returns CDR1 MNHEY and CDR2 SVGAGI. V lost 7 bases and J 4 bases, leaving 20 bases between the germline ends. In nucleotides, the CDR3 is TGTGCCAGCACTGCAACAGGGACGGGGAGTTACAATGAGCAGTTCTTC. Encoded protein: CASTATGTGSYNEQFF.

J is TRBJ2-7 and V is TRBV7-2; D is possibly TRBD2 (6 bases). The CDR3 contains 15 residues. Trimming stripped 4 bases from V and 2 bases from J, with 15 bases between. Germline V gene lookup returns CDR1 SGHTA and CDR2 FQGNSA. The CDR3 loop reads CASSSRRESTYEQYF. Here the CDR3 DNA reads TGTGCCAGCAGCTCTAGACGGGAGTCTACCTACGAGCAGTACTTC.

This sequence joins TRBV7-2 and TRBJ1-2; D is unclear. The CDR3 loop spans 15 amino acids. V was shortened by 1 base and J by 8 bases, with 17 bases between the two germline ends. Germline V gene sequence: CDR1 SGHTA, CDR2 FQGNSA. The DNA for the CDR3 is TGTGCCAGCAGCTTAGACATAGGCCGTATTGGGGGCTACACCTTC. It is translated as CASSLDIGRIGGYTF.

The V and J genes are TRBV4-2 and TRBJ2-1; D may be TRBD1 or TRBD2 (6 bases each). The CDR3 has 17 residues. Per germline, CDR1 LGHNA and CDR2 YNFKEQ. Between the trimmed V and J ends, which lost 0 bases and 0 bases, there was a span of 12 bases. The CDR3 protein is CASSQEAGTHSYNEQFF. CDR3 DNA: TGTGCCAGCAGCCAAGAGGCGGGGACACACTCCTACAATGAGCAGTTCTTC.

This clonotype was seen only a few times. J is TRBJ2-7 and V is TRBV11-3; tentatively, D is TRBD1 (5 bases). CDR1 is SGHNT, CDR2 YENEEA, per germline. The CDR3 runs to 14 residues. The V gene lost 2 bases and the J gene lost 5 bases, with 13 bases spanning the gap. The CDR3 DNA reads TGTGCCAGCAGCTTAACGCAGGGCACCCACGAGCAGTACTTC. It encodes CASSLTQGTHEQYF.

J is TRBJ1-2 and V is TRBV6-2 or TRBV6-3; D gene unclear. The CDR3 length is 14 residues. Germline assignment: CDR1 MNHEY and CDR2 SVGEGT. Trimming removed 4 bases from V and 4 bases from J, with 13 bases in between. The CDR3 sequence: CASSFPANPYGYTF. The CDR3 DNA follows: TGTGCCAGCAGTTTCCCGGCTAACCCCTATGGCTACACCTTC.

This sequence joins TRBV6-2 or TRBV6-3 and TRBJ1-2; D ambiguous. V lost 0 bases, J lost 2 bases, and 7 bases lay in between. The CDR3 consists of 14 residues. Germline CDR1 reads MNHEY; CDR2 reads SVGEGT. This CDR3 reads CASSYSTENYGYTF. As DNA, the CDR3 is TGTGCCAGCAGTTACTCGACCGAGAACTATGGCTACACCTTC.

CDR3 DNA sequence: TGTGCCAGCATTTCATCCTGGGGCCTTAGCGCAGATACGCAGTATTTT. It codes for CASISSWGLSADTQYF. This chain uses TRBV12-3 or TRBV12-4 with TRBJ2-3, with D perhaps given as TRBD1 or TRBD2 (5 bases each). Trimming removed 7 bases from V and 4 bases from J, with 21 bases in between. The length of the CDR3 is 16 residues.

The chain has TRBV12-3 or TRBV12-4 and TRBJ1-2; D is possibly TRBD1 (5 bases). V was trimmed by 4 bases and J by 2 bases, leaving 20 bases between them. The CDR3 sequence is 17 residues long. The CDR3 DNA follows: TGTGCCAGCAGTTCCCCGGGACCGATCCCTGTGAACTATGGCTACACCTTC. It is translated as CASSSPGPIPVNYGYTF.

This clonotype was seen only a few times. The gene calls are TRBV7-2 and TRBJ2-5; TRBD2 matches 8 bases. V was pared by 5 bases and J by 8 bases, with 16 bases of the junction left unmatched. CDR3 length: 16 residues. Germline CDR1 is SGHTA and CDR2 is FQGNSA. The CDR3 DNA reads TGTGCCAGCAGCCTCAGCGACGGGGGGGCGGAGGGAACCCAGTACTTC. Its protein product is CASSLSDGGAEGTQYF.

This clonotype was detected a few times. The rearrangement uses TRBV11-1 and TRBJ2-1; D may be TRBD2 (5 bases). The CDR3 sequence is 16 residues long. The ends were cut back, 5 bases at V and 7 bases at J, with 21 bases in the middle. CDR1 is SGHAT and CDR2 is FQDESV in the germline V gene (reference sequence). The CDR3 DNA reads as TGTGCCAGCAGCGTCCTGCTAGCCCCGAATATGAATGAGCAGTTCTTC. Translation: CASSVLLAPNMNEQFF. Full variable domain (outside the CDR3, taken from reference TRBV11-1 and TRBJ2-1): EAEVAQSPRYKITEKSQAVAFWCDPISGHATLYWYRQILGQGPELLVQFQDESVVDDSQLPKDRFSAERLKGVDSTLKIQPAELGDSAMYLCASSVLLAPNMNEQFFGPGTRLTVL.

This clonotype was seen a few times. V and J are TRBV28 and TRBJ2-6; tentatively, D is TRBD1 (5 bases). The CDR3 is made up of 16 amino acids. Between the trimmed V and J ends, which lost 4 bases and 0 bases, there was a span of 10 bases. Germline CDR1 and CDR2: MDHEN and SYDVKM. In DNA form, the CDR3 reads TGTGCCAGCAGTTCCCCAGGGAACTCTGGGGCCAACGTCCTGACTTTC. Translating gives CASSSPGNSGANVLTF.

This clonotype is a singleton in its sample. The junction does not match germline at one end; this may be a read error. This rearrangement joins TRBV11-2 to TRBJ2-3, with TRBD2 matching over 11 bases. CDR3 length: 19 residues. Germline-derived CDR1 and CDR2 are SGHAT and FQNNGV. The CDR3 DNA reads as TGTGCCAGCAGCTTAATGGGATTAGGGACTAGCGGACGCACAGATACACAGTATTTT. Translated: CASSLMGLGTSGRTDTQYF.

The chain employs TRBV28 and TRBJ1-5; D is unclear. CDR1 and CDR2 from the germline V gene are MDHEN and SYDVKM. Trimming cost V 8 bases and J 7 bases, with 12 bases left between them. The CDR3 contains 12 residues. The CDR3 reads CASVDGEQPQHF. DNA for the CDR3: TGTGCCAGCGTAGATGGGGAACAGCCCCAGCATTTT.